These T cell receptor beta chains were read from a single sample in a study of radiotherapy plus CTLA-4 blockade in lung cancer. Data came from immunoSEQ multiplex PCR; TCRdb stores just in-frame clones and leaves some out. This sample has about 59,000 clones, with approximately 79% found just once. Sequences were derived from peripheral blood, sampled from a patient treated with radiotherapy plus ipilimumab. Receptors originate from a human donor with non-small cell lung cancer who had a complete response to radiotherapy plus ipilimumab. Each CDR3 is given without its conserved first and last residue. Fields, in order: V gene, J gene, CDR3 protein.

TRBV4-2	TRBJ2-1	ASSQEERTGKF
TRBV27	TRBJ1-6	ASSRTGRTYNSPLH
TRBV29-1	TRBJ1-1	SARTGGTEAF
TRBV6-5	TRBJ1-5	ASSAGRRYQPQH
TRBV7-9	TRBJ1-5	ASSKDRAERQPQH
TRBV6-1	TRBJ1-5	ASREDRDNQPQH
TRBV6-5	TRBJ1-4	ASRAGGRANEKLF
TRBV30	TRBJ1-1	AWSVRQFDTEAF
TRBV29-1	TRBJ1-2	SVDADRAAAL
TRBV7-3	TRBJ1-4	ASTDLTGGGGNEKLF
TRBV25-1	TRBJ2-1	ASSEYRTGIEQF
TRBV6-5	TRBJ1-1	ASSYQQGASGTEAF
TRBV6-5	TRBJ1-1	ASSRQGAIAEAF
TRBV28	TRBJ2-1	ASSFYSHRGSSYNEQF
TRBV11-2	TRBJ2-2	ASSLLQQNTGELF
TRBV7-3	TRBJ1-6	ASSLAGWTGNKNYNSPLH
TRBV5-1	TRBJ1-2	ASSGRTAYGYT
TRBV10-3	TRBJ2-3	AISDAGTRVRDTQY
TRBV7-9	TRBJ1-2	ASSPGGYGYT
TRBV29-1	TRBJ2-2	SVEPQGTGELF
TRBV28	TRBJ1-3	ASSPRQFYSGNTIY
TRBV5-6	TRBJ1-3	ASSLRGSGNTIY
TRBV5-8	TRBJ2-1	ASSRPRDSPNNEQF
TRBV27	TRBJ2-3	ASSSGQLSADTQY
TRBV20-1	TRBJ2-3	SASYTGTQY
TRBV28	TRBJ1-1	ASTTGPGVNTEAF
TRBV4-2	TRBJ2-1	ASSQEGSYTSGVGVYNEQF
TRBV7-2	TRBJ2-1	ASSWTSGGAAEQF
TRBV7-8	TRBJ1-6	ASSFRNSPLH
TRBV6-1	TRBJ2-1	ASSVLASGLGGNEQF
TRBV7-9	TRBJ2-2	ASSRTGGIGGGELF
TRBV7-2	TRBJ2-3	ASSLNSPDTQY
TRBV19	TRBJ1-4	ASSTLGQTLNEKLF
TRBV6-6	TRBJ2-3	ASTDTSGTDTQY